The rows below give T cell receptor beta chains drawn from one sample of a study of blood T cell repertoires in COVID-19. Data came from immunoSEQ multiplex PCR; TCRdb stores just in-frame clones and leaves some out. This table has 100,000 to 130,000 clones, roughly nine tenths appearing once. Sequenced: peripheral blood. Source of these receptors: a middle-aged man with active or convalescent COVID-19. The CDR3 runs from the conserved cysteine through the conserved F or W. The order of the fields is clone size, D gene, J gene, V gene, CDR3 DNA, CDR3 protein. The D gene is left open where the match is weak. Clone size is shown for a subset of rows, as once, few, many or a class of expanded clone.

NA,TRBD2,TRBJ2-6,TRBV5-4,TGTGCCAGCAGCTTGGCCACGGGGGGGAAGCCCTCTGGGGCCAACGTCCTGACTTTC,CASSLATGGKPSGANVLTF
NA,NA,TRBJ1-1,TRBV5-6,TGTGCCAGCAGCTTAAGGAGGGCAGGCGAAGCTTTCTTT,CASSLRRAGEAFF
NA,TRBD2,TRBJ2-7,TRBV5-4,TGTGCCAGCCGCAATAGCGGGAGGATCGACGAGCAGTACTTC,CASRNSGRIDEQYF
NA,NA,TRBJ1-2,TRBV6-5,TGTGCCAGCAGCGAGGGCCGGTTAAAACGGTATGGCTACACCTTC,CASSEGRLKRYGYTF
NA,TRBD2,TRBJ2-1,TRBV6-5,TGTGCCAGCAGTCGAGGAGCGGGGAAGCTCAATGAGCAGTTCTTC,CASSRGAGKLNEQFF
NA,NA,TRBJ2-1,TRBV18,TGTGCCAGCTCCGCCCCCCTAAGCGGCGATGAGCAGTTCTTC,CASSAPLSGDEQFF
once,NA,TRBJ2-2,TRBV19,TGTGCCAGTAGTGGTACAGGCACCGGGGAGCTGTTTTTT,CASSGTGTGELFF
NA,NA,TRBJ2-3,TRBV5-1,TGCGCCAGCACCAGTGTATCCACAGATACGCAGTATTTT,CASTSVSTDTQYF
few,NA,TRBJ1-1,TRBV7-9,TGTGCCAGCAGCTTTCGCCTAGTGAACACTGAAGCTTTCTTT,CASSFRLVNTEAFF
NA,TRBD1,TRBJ1-2,TRBV5-1,TGCGCCAGCAGCCCGACAGGGTCTGAGAACTATGGCTACACCTTC,CASSPTGSENYGYTF
NA,NA,TRBJ2-1,TRBV4-3,TGCGCCAGCAGCCAAGATCGAGCGTCCTCCTACAATGAGCAGTTCTTC,CASSQDRASSYNEQFF
NA,NA,TRBJ2-7,TRBV21-1,TGTGCCAGCAGCAAAAGGTCCACCGCCCCAGGGATCTACGAGCAGTACTTC,CASSKRSTAPGIYEQYF
NA,NA,TRBJ2-5,TRBV15,TGTGCCACCAGCAGAGATCTCGGGTCTTTAGCGATCCAAGAGACCCAGTACTTC,CATSRDLGSLAIQETQYF
NA,NA,TRBJ2-5,TRBV6-5,TGTGCCAGCAGCCAGAGTAGAGGCCAAGAGACCCAGTACTTC,CASSQSRGQETQYF
NA,NA,TRBJ2-7,TRBV5-1,TGCGCCAGCAGCCCTACTCCCCCCTACGAGCAGTACTTC,CASSPTPPYEQYF
NA,TRBD2,TRBJ2-2,TRBV25-1,TGTGCCAGCACCCAAACCGGGGGGGTTGGCACCGGGGAGCTGTTTTTT,CASTQTGGVGTGELFF
NA,NA,TRBJ1-1,TRBV3-1/TRBV3-2,TGTGCCAGCAGCCACAGGGGCGGGGGGACTGAAGCTTTCTTT,CASSHRGGGTEAFF
NA,NA,TRBJ1-4,TRBV28,TGTGCCAGCAGTTTTGAGGGTCTGTCGGGTAAACTGTTTTTT,CASSFEGLSGKLFF
NA,NA,TRBJ2-3,TRBV18,TGTGCCAGCTCACCACCGACTCGTCGCACAGATACGCAGTATTTT,CASSPPTRRTDTQYF
few,NA,TRBJ1-1,TRBV4-3,TGCGCCAGCAGCCTCACGACAAAGAACACTGAAGCTTTCTTT,CASSLTTKNTEAFF
once,TRBD1,TRBJ1-2,TRBV5-5,TGTGCCAGCAGTCTCGGACAGGGAGGGTATGGCTACACCTTC,CASSLGQGGYGYTF
NA,NA,TRBJ1-5,TRBV25-1,TGTGCCAGCACCGAAACCATCCAGGGCCCTAATCAGCCCCAGCATTTT,CASTETIQGPNQPQHF
once,NA,TRBJ1-4,TRBV28,TGTGCCAGCAGTCCCCGGACAGACGAAAAACTGTTTTTT,CASSPRTDEKLFF
NA,NA,TRBJ2-2,TRBV27,TGTGCCAGCAGCTACAAGGGGGCCGGGGAGCTGTTTTTT,CASSYKGAGELFF
NA,NA,TRBJ2-1,TRBV6-2/TRBV6-3,TGTGCCAGCAGTTACGTACCGGGTCGTCGGTACAATGAGCAGTTCTTC,CASSYVPGRRYNEQFF